This T cell receptor (beta chain) appears in the sequencing data of a study of PD-1 blockade in classical Hodgkin lymphoma. All trial patients relapsed after autologous stem cell transplantation. This clone was detected a few times. Its antigen is unidentified. V was cut by 3 bases and J by 2 bases, with 14 bases left in between. CDR3 length: 15 amino acids. Germline V gene data show CDR1 as MGHRA and CDR2 as YSYEKL. Repertoires were generated with immunoSEQ multiplex PCR, while TCRdb's copy carries only in-frame clones and drops some. This table holds under 95,000 clones, 80% to 95% found once. General study points: A significant rise in TCR diversity by C4D1 was seen for CD4+ but not CD8+ cells.

The clonotype comes from a human donor with classical Hodgkin lymphoma. The sequencing used peripheral blood mononuclear cells (PBMCs), collected before the second cycle of nivolumab. The chain is built from TRBV4-1 and TRBJ2-7; perhaps D is TRBD1 or TRBD2 (5 bases each). CDR3 nucleotide sequence: TGCGCCAGCAGCCACCCCGCGAGGGGCACCTACGAGCAGTACTTC. Translated: CASSHPARGTYEQYF.